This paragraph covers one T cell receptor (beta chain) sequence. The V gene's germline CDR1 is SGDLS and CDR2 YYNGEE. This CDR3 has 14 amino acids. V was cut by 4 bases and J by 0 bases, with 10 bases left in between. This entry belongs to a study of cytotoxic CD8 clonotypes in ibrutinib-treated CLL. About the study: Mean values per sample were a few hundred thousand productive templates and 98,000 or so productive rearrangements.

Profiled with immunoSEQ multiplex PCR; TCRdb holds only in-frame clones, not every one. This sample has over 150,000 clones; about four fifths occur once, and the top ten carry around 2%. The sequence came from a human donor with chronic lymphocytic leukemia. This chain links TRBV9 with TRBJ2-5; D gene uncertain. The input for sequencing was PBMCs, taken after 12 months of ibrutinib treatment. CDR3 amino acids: CASSPALYQETQYF. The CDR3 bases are TGTGCCAGCAGCCCCGCTCTGTACCAAGAGACCCAGTACTTC.